Shown below are 9 T cell receptor beta chains from a single sample sequenced in a study of shared clonotypes between healthy human individuals (dated by TCRdb to the early 2020s). The library was obtained by the immunoSEQ multiplex PCR assay. The table was pulled from immuneACCESS by TCRdb, which kept in-frame rearrangements only. Such tables lose some clones; where checked, under half of the loss comes from unresolved V genes, and the rest has no known cause. Present in this sample are 1 million to 1.3 million clones, around 82% of which were seen just once. The ten largest clones capture around 0.6% of the sample. Input material: memory CD4+ T cells from PBMCs. The sample's cell subset or site label is to be understood as: CD45RA-negative fraction. Receptors were obtained from a man between 18 and 35 years old in good health. Some clones in this sample may be carry-over from other donors' samples.

The rearrangement uses TRBV9 and TRBJ2-6; D not certain. CDR1 SGDLS and CDR2 YYNGEE come from the germline V gene. CDR3 size: 15 residues. Trimming left V 4 bases short and J 0 bases short, with 8 bases between. CDR3 bases: TGTGCCAGCAGCCAGCTTTCCTCTGGGGCCAACGTCCTGACTTTC. It specifies CASSQLSSGANVLTF.

This rearrangement joins TRBV27 to TRBJ1-1; D gene unclear. Germline values: CDR1 MNHEY, CDR2 SMNVEV (reference sequence). This CDR3 is 14 amino acids long. V dropped 1 base and J dropped 4 bases, with 10 bases sitting between them. CDR3 in amino acids: CASSLLGVGTEAFF. CDR3 coding DNA: TGTGCCAGCAGTTTATTGGGCGTCGGCACTGAAGCTTTCTTT.

The chain links TRBV6-5 to TRBJ2-2; no firm D call. Looked up from germline, CDR1 is MNHEY and CDR2 is SVGAGI. Trimming shortened V by 4 bases and J by 7 bases, and 10 bases separated the two germline ends. The CDR3 length is 13 residues. The CDR3 loop is CASSLNSDGELFF. The DNA for the CDR3 is TGTGCCAGCAGTTTAAATTCGGACGGGGAGCTGTTTTTT.

The rearrangement joins TRBV28 to TRBJ2-7; 7 bases agree with TRBD1. Losses at the gene ends were 5 bases for V and 3 bases for J; bases not matched to a gene: 16. This CDR3 contains 17 residues. Per germline, CDR1 MDHEN and CDR2 SYDVKM. The CDR3 spells CASSPWLSGGRLYEQYF. In nucleotides, the CDR3 is TGTGCCAGCAGTCCCTGGTTGTCAGGGGGACGACTCTACGAGCAGTACTTC.

CDR3 region: CASSTRTHSGRGYQPQHF. CDR3 sequence (DNA): TGTGCCAGCAGTACTCGGACACACAGCGGGAGGGGATATCAGCCCCAGCATTTT. The rearrangement links TRBV27 to TRBJ1-5, with D possibly being TRBD1 (5 bases). Germline-derived CDR1 and CDR2 are MNHEY and SMNVEV (reference sequence). V was trimmed by 5 bases and J by 5 bases, leaving 25 bases between them. CDR3 size: 18 residues.

This clone came up once. The V and J genes are TRBV7-9 and TRBJ2-5; D possibly corresponds to TRBD1 (7 bases). V lost 5 bases and J lost 5, with 15 bases in between. Germline-derived CDR1 and CDR2 are SEHNR and FQNEAQ (reference sequence). The CDR3 is 14 amino acids. The CDR3 DNA reads TGTGCCAGCAGCGTGCAGGGGGGTTTGGAGACCCAGTACTTC. Encoded protein: CASSVQGGLETQYF.

V is TRBV5-1 and J is TRBJ2-7; 10 nucleotides line up with TRBD1. From germline, CDR1 is SGHRS and CDR2 YFSETQ. Germline trimming cut 2 bases from V and 5 bases from J; bases unmatched to any gene: 4. The CDR3 covers 14 residues. The CDR3, as DNA: TGCGCCAGCAGCTTCCGGGACAGGGGACACGAGCAGTACTTC. Its protein product is CASSFRDRGHEQYF.

The chain has TRBV19 and TRBJ2-5; D is ambiguous. V dropped 5 bases and J dropped 9 bases, with 13 bases sitting between them. Per the germline V gene, CDR1 is LNHDA and CDR2 is SQIVND (reference sequence). CDR3 length: 12 amino acids. Here the CDR3 reads CASSPGLGSQYF. CDR3 nucleotides: TGTGCCAGTAGTCCGGGTCTAGGGTCCCAGTACTTC. Filled out from reference TRBV19 and TRBJ2-5, the complete variable domain reads DGGITQSPKYLFRKEGQNVTLSCEQNLNHDAMYWYRQDPGQGLRLIYYSQIVNDFQKGDIAEGYSVSREKKESFPLTVTSAQKNPTAFYLCASSPGLGSQYFGPGTRLLVL.

The chain uses TRBV7-3 and TRBJ1-1; no definite D call. V lost 3 bases, J lost 2 bases, and 7 bases lay in between. The CDR3 loop spans 13 amino acids. Germline CDR1 is SGHTA and CDR2 is FQGTGA. The CDR3 DNA follows: TGTGCCAGCAGCTTGAGGATCAACACTGAAGCTTTCTTT. Amino acid sequence: CASSLRINTEAFF.